One and the same sample provided the 5 T cell receptor beta chains below, sequenced in a study of early T cells in non-severe SARS-CoV-2 infection. Each CDR3 protein gets one entry after TCRdb re-called the 5' RACE reads with MiXCR. Counted here are about 27,000 distinct CDR3 sequences, about 2.7% occurring once; the ten biggest clones make up roughly 0.7%. Sample: whole blood. All receptors derive from an adult who was a healthcare worker with PCR-confirmed SARS-CoV-2 infection or an uninfected control (not recorded which).

In its sample, this clonotype ranks as medium-sized. The rearrangement joins TRBV7-3 to TRBJ1-1; 8 bases line up with TRBD1. The J segment lost 3 bases and the V segment lost 5 bases, leaving 5 bases of the junction unmatched. This CDR3 has 14 amino acids. Germline values: CDR1 SGHTA, CDR2 FQGTGA. CDR3 amino acids: CASSPGTGYTEAFF. DNA of the CDR3: TGTGCCAGCAGCCCGGGGACAGGCTACACTGAAGCTTTCTTT.

This clonotype was counted ten times or more. The rearrangement joins TRBV19 to TRBJ2-1; tentative D call: TRBD2 (5 bases). The CDR3 has 14 residues. Germline V CDR1 and CDR2: LNHDA, SQIVND (reference sequence). V dropped 7 bases and J dropped 5 bases, with 15 bases sitting between them. CDR3 residues: CASIRDKTNNEQFF. In DNA, the CDR3 is TGTGCCAGTATCCGGGATAAAACGAACAATGAGCAGTTCTTC. Full variable domain (outside the CDR3, taken from reference TRBV19 and TRBJ2-1): DGGITQSPKYLFRKEGQNVTLSCEQNLNHDAMYWYRQDPGQGLRLIYYSQIVNDFQKGDIAEGYSVSREKKESFPLTVTSAQKNPTAFYLCASIRDKTNNEQFFGPGTRLTVL.

This clonotype has at least ten counts. This chain uses TRBV5-8 with TRBJ2-3; possibly TRBD1 for D (5 bases). Germline V gene sequence: CDR1 SGHTS, CDR2 YDEGEE. Trimming removed 0 bases from V and 4 bases from J, with 12 bases in between. CDR3 length: 15 residues. CDR3 sequence reads: CASSLGQGGADTQYF. The CDR3 DNA follows: TGTGCCAGCAGCTTGGGGCAGGGCGGAGCAGATACGCAGTATTTT.

This clonotype has ten or more counts. The rearrangement joins TRBV6-5 to TRBJ2-3, with D maybe TRBD2 (5 bases). The ends were cut back, 6 bases at V and 2 bases at J, with 12 bases in the middle. Germline CDR1 reads MNHEY; CDR2 reads SVGAGI. This CDR3 is 14 amino acids long. Written as DNA, the CDR3 is TGTGCCAGCAGCCTACGGCGGGTCACAGATACGCAGTATTTT. As protein: CASSLRRVTDTQYF.

In this sample, this clonotype is medium-sized. The CDR3 coding sequence is TGTGCCAGCAGTACATGGACAGGGGAAGAGACCCAGTACTTC. It translates to CASSTWTGEETQYF. The chain joins TRBV12-3 or TRBV12-4 to TRBJ2-5; 9 bases align to TRBD1. The V segment lost 5 bases and the J segment 3 bases; nucleotides outside the gene matches: 4. This CDR3 has 14 residues.